The clone carrying this T cell receptor beta chain was counted at least ten times. Its antigen is not identified. This sample is drawn from a study of CD8 T cells in ankylosing spondylitis. The study, taken as a whole, reports: In ankylosing spondylitis blood, a motif of fewer than 10 highly homologous TCR beta variants appeared characteristic.

TCRdb recomputed calls from the 5' RACE reads with MiXCR, one row per CDR3 protein. Here the sample spans around 490,000 distinct CDR3 sequences, 5.3% being singletons. This CDR3 comprises 16 residues. V lost 4 bases and J lost 5; bases outside the gene matches: 11. Germline V gene data show CDR1 as LGHNA and CDR2 as YNFKEQ. The genes are TRBV4-2 and TRBJ2-5; TRBD2 matches at 9 bases. The sample comprised blood, either unsorted or a sorted T cell fraction (not recorded which). The sequence was collected from a male donor with ankylosing spondylitis. The CDR3 DNA follows: TGTGCCAGCAGCCCCGCCCAGGGCGGGGGGGCTGAGACCCAGTACTTC. Protein sequence: CASSPAQGGGAETQYF.